This record covers a single T cell receptor (beta chain). These data come from a study of monozygotic twins with inflammatory bowel disease. Using TCRalpha and TCRbeta cDNA, the researchers carried out two nested PCRs that lasted roughly 16 and 10 cycles. TCRdb re-called the 5' RACE reads and catalogs CDR3 proteins one per entry, DNA excluded. Its listing shows 300,000 to 450,000 distinct CDR3 sequences. This CDR3 spans 15 amino acids. The germline V gene encodes CDR1 MGHDK and CDR2 SYGVNS. Whole blood without T cell sorting served as the source of isolated total RNA. Sequences were obtained from blood. The receptor's source is a human donor with ulcerative colitis or Crohn's disease, or a healthy co-twin of an affected twin (not recorded which). The J gene is TRBJ2-1, the V gene TRBV25-1; lacking DNA, the TRBD1 call made by TCRdb goes unchecked. CDR3 region: CASSVHRLAYNEQFF.